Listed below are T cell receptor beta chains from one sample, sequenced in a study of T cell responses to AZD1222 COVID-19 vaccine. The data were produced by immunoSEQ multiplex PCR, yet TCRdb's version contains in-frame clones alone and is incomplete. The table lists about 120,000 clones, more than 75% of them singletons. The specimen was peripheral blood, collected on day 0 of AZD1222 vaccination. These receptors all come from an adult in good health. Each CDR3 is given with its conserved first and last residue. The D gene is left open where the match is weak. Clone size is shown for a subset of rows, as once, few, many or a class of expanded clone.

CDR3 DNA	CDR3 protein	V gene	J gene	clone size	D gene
TGTGCCAGCAGTTTCTGGACCGGGGACGAGCAGTACTTC	CASSFWTGDEQYF	TRBV27	TRBJ2-7	NA	NA
TGTGCCAGCAGCAAAGGGGATAGCAATCAGCCCCAGCATTTT	CASSKGDSNQPQHF	TRBV13	TRBJ1-5	NA	NA
TGTGCCAGCAGCCTACCGGGACAGGGGGATGAAAAACTGTTTTTT	CASSLPGQGDEKLFF	TRBV3-1/TRBV3-2	TRBJ1-4	NA	TRBD1
TGTGCCAGCAGTGAATTCGGTCAGAGAAATTCACCCCTCCACTTT	CASSEFGQRNSPLHF	TRBV2	TRBJ1-6	once	NA
TGTGCCAGCAGCCGAAGTGGACCGTTGTTGAATTCACCCCTCCACTTT	CASSRSGPLLNSPLHF	TRBV11-1	TRBJ1-6	NA	NA
TGTGCCAGCAGCCTCAGCCCCCTGAACACTGAAGCTTTCTTT	CASSLSPLNTEAFF	TRBV6-4	TRBJ1-1	NA	NA
TGTGCCAGTACCAACACAGCCTATGGCTACACCTTC	CASTNTAYGYTF	TRBV19	TRBJ1-2	NA	NA
TGCGCCAGCAGCCAAGTTTTGGACAGGGTAAAAGGCTACACCTTC	CASSQVLDRVKGYTF	TRBV4-1	TRBJ1-2	NA	TRBD1
TGTGCCAGTAGTAATACAGGGGGAGTCCATGGCTACACCTTC	CASSNTGGVHGYTF	TRBV19	TRBJ1-2	NA	TRBD1
TGTGCCAGTCGATCCTTACGCACCGGCGGAAAACTGTTTTTT	CASRSLRTGGKLFF	TRBV2	TRBJ1-4	NA	NA
TGTGCCAGCAGTGAAGCGGGTTTGTACAGGGACAATAATTCACCCCTCCACTTT	CASSEAGLYRDNNSPLHF	TRBV6-1	TRBJ1-6	NA	NA
TGCAGCGTTAACGACAGGGGAGGGGAGACCCAGTACTTC	CSVNDRGGETQYF	TRBV29-1	TRBJ2-5	NA	NA
TGTGCCAGCAGTTACACAAACAGGGTACTAGACTATGGCTACACCTTC	CASSYTNRVLDYGYTF	TRBV6-6	TRBJ1-2	NA	NA
TGTGCCAGTAGTATAGCGGGGACAGGGACTAACTATGGCTACACCTTC	CASSIAGTGTNYGYTF	TRBV19	TRBJ1-2	NA	TRBD1
TGTGCCAGCAGCTTATCGACAGGGGGTCAGCCCCAGCATTTT	CASSLSTGGQPQHF	TRBV7-2	TRBJ1-5	once	TRBD1
TGCGCCAGCAGCCCCGGGACAGGCCAAGAGACCCAGTACTTC	CASSPGTGQETQYF	TRBV5-1	TRBJ2-5	NA	TRBD1
TGTGCCAGCAGTGAATATAAGGCGGGGGGTAACACCGGGGAGCTGTTTTTT	CASSEYKAGGNTGELFF	TRBV25-1	TRBJ2-2	NA	TRBD2
TGTGCCAGCAGTGAACAGGGATCGATCTATGGCTACACCTTC	CASSEQGSIYGYTF	TRBV6-1	TRBJ1-2	NA	NA
TGTGCCATCAGTGAAGGGCGATCTGGGGCCAACGTCCTGACTTTC	CAISEGRSGANVLTF	TRBV10-3	TRBJ2-6	NA	NA
TGTGCCAGCAGCTTAAAATACACCGGGGAGCTGTTTTTT	CASSLKYTGELFF	TRBV7-3	TRBJ2-2	NA	NA
TGTGCCAGCAGTTTGGGTCCAGGGGCCATGAACACTGAAGCTTTCTTT	CASSLGPGAMNTEAFF	TRBV27	TRBJ1-1	NA	NA
TGTGCCAGCAGCTTACGGGGGGCGGGTAGGACTGAAGCTTTCTTT	CASSLRGAGRTEAFF	TRBV7-9	TRBJ1-1	NA	NA
TGTGCCAGCAGCGAAGGTCAGACGGACATTCAGTACTTC	CASSEGQTDIQYF	TRBV6-4	TRBJ2-4	NA	NA
TGTGCCAGCAGTGACAGATATGGCTACACCTTC	CASSDRYGYTF	TRBV12-3/TRBV12-4	TRBJ1-2	NA	NA
TGTGCCGGGGGAAAGGAGTCCTATAATTCACCCCTCCACTTT	CAGGKESYNSPLHF	TRBV7-9	TRBJ1-6	NA	NA
TGTGCCAGCAGCTTGTTCCTGGGGGCCTATGGCTACACCTTC	CASSLFLGAYGYTF	TRBV5-6	TRBJ1-2	NA	NA
TGTGCCACCATCGGGGAGGGGCCGCTGAACACTGAAGCTTTCTTT	CATIGEGPLNTEAFF	TRBV19	TRBJ1-1	NA	NA
TGCGCCAGCAGCTTGTCCGGGGGCAACTACGAGCAGTACTTC	CASSLSGGNYEQYF	TRBV5-1	TRBJ2-7	NA	NA